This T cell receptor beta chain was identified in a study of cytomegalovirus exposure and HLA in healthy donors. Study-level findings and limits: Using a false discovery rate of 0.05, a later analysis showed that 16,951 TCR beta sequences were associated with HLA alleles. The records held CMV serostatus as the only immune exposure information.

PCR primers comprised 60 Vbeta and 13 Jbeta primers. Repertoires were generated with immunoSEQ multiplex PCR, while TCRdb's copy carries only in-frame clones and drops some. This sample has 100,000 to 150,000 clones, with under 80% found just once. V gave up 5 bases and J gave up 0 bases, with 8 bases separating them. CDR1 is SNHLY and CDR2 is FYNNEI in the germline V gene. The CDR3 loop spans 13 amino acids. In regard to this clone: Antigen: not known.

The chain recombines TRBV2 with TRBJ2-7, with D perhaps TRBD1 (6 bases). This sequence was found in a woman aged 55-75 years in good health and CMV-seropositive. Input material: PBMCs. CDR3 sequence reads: CASSRQASYEQYF. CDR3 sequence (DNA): TGTGCCAGCAGTCGACAGGCCTCCTACGAGCAGTACTTC.